Below, 12 T cell receptor beta chains from the same sample are listed, as sequenced in a study of T cell responses to AZD1222 COVID-19 vaccine. Sequencing was performed with immunoSEQ multiplex PCR; in TCRdb, only in-frame clones are kept and a portion is missing. Counted here are 120,000 to 150,000 clones, 75% to 90% occurring once; the ten biggest clones make up roughly 1.7%. Here the sequenced sample was peripheral blood, taken 28 days after the second AZD1222 dose. The receptors were sampled from an adult who received the AZD1222 COVID-19 vaccine.

This clone has only one observation. The gene calls are TRBV4-1 and TRBJ2-2; 10 bases match TRBD2. The CDR3 consists of 17 residues. The germline V gene encodes CDR1 MGHRA and CDR2 YSYEKL. Trimming removed 4 bases from V and 4 bases from J; junction bases left unmatched: 9. The CDR3 loop reads CASSRSSGGMSTGELFF. CDR3 nucleotides: TGCGCCAGCAGCCGATCTAGCGGGGGCATGAGCACCGGGGAGCTGTTTTTT.

The chain carries TRBV18 and TRBJ2-1, with D possibly matching TRBD2 (7 bases). The CDR3 runs 16 residues. Trimming shortened V by 3 bases and J by 0 bases, and 12 bases separated the two germline ends. Germline V gives CDR1 KGHSH, CDR2 LQKENI. DNA of the CDR3: TGTGCCAGCTCACCCCAAGGGGGGGTCTCCTACAATGAGCAGTTCTTC. It codes for CASSPQGGVSYNEQFF.

The chain carries TRBV28 and TRBJ1-2, with 9 bases matching TRBD1. V was pared by 5 bases and J by 8 bases, with 9 bases of the junction left unmatched. There are 14 residues in the CDR3. The germline V gene encodes CDR1 MDHEN and CDR2 SYDVKM. DNA for the CDR3: TGTGCCAGCAGTCAAACACAGGGGGCCAGGGGCTACACCTTC. It encodes CASSQTQGARGYTF.

The chain couples TRBV19 to TRBJ1-1; tentative D call: TRBD1 (6 bases). Germline lookup yields CDR1 LNHDA and CDR2 SQIVND (reference sequence). V lost 6 bases, J lost 4 bases, and 12 bases lay in between. The CDR3 runs 13 residues. The CDR3 coding sequence is TGTGCCAGTAGCTGGGGGCAAGCCACTGAAGCTTTCTTT. It translates to CASSWGQATEAFF.

The chain joins TRBV5-1 to TRBJ1-4; maybe TRBD1 (5 bases). Trimming left V 3 bases short and J 7 bases short, with 7 bases between. Germline V lookup: CDR1 SGHRS, CDR2 YFSETQ. CDR3 length: 12 amino acids. The CDR3: CASSSRGEKLFF. The CDR3 region has the DNA TGCGCCAGCAGCTCGAGGGGTGAAAAACTGTTTTTT.

This chain joins TRBV7-2 and TRBJ1-1, with D possibly being TRBD1 (5 bases). There are 13 residues in the CDR3. V dropped 6 bases and J dropped 0 bases, with 8 bases sitting between them. Germline V CDR1 and CDR2: SGHTA, FQGNSA. The CDR3 region is CASSGDLNTEAFF. In DNA, the CDR3 is TGTGCCAGCAGTGGGGACCTGAACACTGAAGCTTTCTTT.

The V gene is TRBV6-5, the J gene TRBJ1-5; D possibly corresponds to TRBD1 (6 bases). V gave up 6 bases and J gave up 0 bases, with 12 bases separating them. Germline V gene lookup returns CDR1 MNHEY and CDR2 SVGAGI. The CDR3 is made up of 15 amino acids. The CDR3 region has the DNA TGTGCCAGCAGACAGGGACACCCTAGCAATCAGCCCCAGCATTTT. The encoded protein is CASRQGHPSNQPQHF.

The genes are TRBV11-3 and TRBJ1-1; D is unclear. V was clipped by 4 bases and J by 1 base, with 1 base between them. This CDR3 is built from 11 residues. Germline V lookup: CDR1 SGHNT, CDR2 YENEEA. CDR3 in DNA: TGTGCCAGCAGCTCGAACACTGAAGCTTTCTTT. Translating gives CASSSNTEAFF.

This chain uses TRBV2 with TRBJ1-5; D is perhaps TRBD1 (6 bases). Germline loops: CDR1 SNHLY, CDR2 FYNNEI. This CDR3 comprises 15 residues. The ends were cut back, 6 bases at V and 2 bases at J, with 14 bases in the middle. The CDR3 protein is CASRDEEGGNQPQHF. The CDR3, as DNA: TGTGCCAGCAGAGATGAAGAGGGGGGCAATCAGCCCCAGCATTTT.

J is TRBJ1-4 and V is TRBV12-3 or TRBV12-4; D call uncertain. This CDR3 has 13 amino acids. V lost 6 bases, J lost 4 bases, and 9 bases lay in between. For the CDR3, the DNA is TGTGCCAGCAGGAGAGGTCATAATGAAAAACTGTTTTTT. Translated, it gives CASRRGHNEKLFF.

The chain is built from TRBV6-2 or TRBV6-3 and TRBJ2-7, with TRBD1 as a possible D gene (6 bases). This CDR3 has 14 amino acids. CDR1 MNHEY and CDR2 SVGEGT come from the germline V gene. V was pared by 5 bases and J by 2 bases, with 13 bases between. The chain's CDR3 is CASSVNRVAYEQYF. CDR3 coding DNA: TGTGCCAGCAGTGTTAACAGGGTAGCCTACGAGCAGTACTTC.

This clone was recorded a few times. This chain links TRBV7-9 with TRBJ2-1, with D unclear. This CDR3 has 13 amino acids. Germline V gene lookup returns CDR1 SEHNR and CDR2 FQNEAQ (reference sequence). Trimming took off 3 bases at V and 6 bases at J, with 9 bases between the two ends. CDR3 residues: CASSLQEFNEQFF. CDR3 nucleotides: TGTGCCAGCAGCTTGCAGGAATTCAATGAGCAGTTCTTC. Full variable domain (missing parts from reference TRBV7-9 and TRBJ2-1): DTGVSQNPRHKITKRGQNVTFRCDPISEHNRLYWYRQTLGQGPEFLTYFQNEAQLEKSRLLSDRFSAERPKGSFSTLEIQRTEQGDSAMYLCASSLQEFNEQFFGPGTRLTVL.